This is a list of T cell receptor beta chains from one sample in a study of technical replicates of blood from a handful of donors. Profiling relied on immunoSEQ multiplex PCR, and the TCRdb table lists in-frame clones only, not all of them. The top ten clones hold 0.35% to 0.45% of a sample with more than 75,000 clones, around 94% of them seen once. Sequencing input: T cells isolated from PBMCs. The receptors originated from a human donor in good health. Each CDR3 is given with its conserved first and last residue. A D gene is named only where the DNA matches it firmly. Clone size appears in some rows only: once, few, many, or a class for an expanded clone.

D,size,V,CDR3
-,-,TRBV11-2,CASSLGANPTPLYNEQFF
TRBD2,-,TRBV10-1,CASSWGTGGPGDTQYF
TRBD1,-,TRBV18,CASSPEQGYGYTF
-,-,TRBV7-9,CASSLSGSYNEQFF
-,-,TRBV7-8,CASIPYRNTEAFF
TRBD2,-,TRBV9,CASSVDAGGSTGELFF
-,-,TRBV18,CASSPAGEQFF
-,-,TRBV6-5,CASSYSTSPSTDTQYF
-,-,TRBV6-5,CASSSRGGDAFF
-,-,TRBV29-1,CSVHEQGPPYEQYF
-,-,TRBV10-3,CAISSQSPQAGETQYF
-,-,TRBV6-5,CASSYPDSRQPQHF
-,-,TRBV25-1,CASSPGNEQYF
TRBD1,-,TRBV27,CASSLSTGTYEQYF
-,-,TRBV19,CASTQGGLGNTIYF
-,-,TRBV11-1,CASSPILARDTQYF
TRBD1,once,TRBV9,CASSVPTGTGDTGELFF
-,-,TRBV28,CASTPTGGGYGYTF
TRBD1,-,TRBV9,CASSETGAGNTIYF
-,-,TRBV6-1,CAAGRDPYSYEQYF
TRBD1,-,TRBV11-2,CASSLEDRGTNEKLFF
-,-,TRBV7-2,CASSYNPFGQQINYGYTF
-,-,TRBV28,CASTKTANTEAFF
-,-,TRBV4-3,CASSQATGTGNTIYF
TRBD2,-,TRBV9,CASSAVQPGLAGSEQFF